This T cell receptor beta chain was retrieved from a study of cytomegalovirus exposure and HLA in healthy donors. The V gene end was trimmed by 1 base and the J gene end by 6 bases; junction bases not matched to a gene: 8. This CDR3 contains 16 residues. The germline gives CDR1 SGHRS, CDR2 YFSETQ. Primers included in the PCR were 60 Vbeta and 13 Jbeta primers. TCRdb's table, derived via immunoSEQ multiplex PCR, lists solely in-frame clones and lacks some. The table shows about 110,000 clones, with more than 9.5% occurring only once. Sequencing used PBMCs. The clonotype originates from a man in his forties in good health and CMV-seropositive. The chain couples TRBV5-1 to TRBJ2-1; 9 bases line up with TRBD2. DNA for the CDR3: TGCGCCAGCAGCTTGAAGGTAGCGGGAGTTTCCAATGAGCAGTTCTTC. Its translation: CASSLKVAGVSNEQFF.